This T cell receptor (beta chain) was sequenced in a study of Tregs in tolerant kidney transplant recipients. Profiled with immunoSEQ multiplex PCR; TCRdb holds only in-frame clones, not every one. The repertoire table contains tens of thousands of clones. Study results and caveats: Tregs expanded with activated donor B cells seemed most donor-specific. Changing PCR primers prevented nucleotide comparison between some patients' samples.

A note on this clone: Its antigen is still unknown. The observed sequence ends 3 residues before the CDR3 terminus, with the missing tail filled in from the germline J gene.

Mixed chimerism was transient after nonmyeloablative marrow transplants from related graft donors. Thawed PBMCs were FACS-sorted into unstimulated CD4+CD25+CD127- regulatory T cells, CD4+CD25- non-regulatory cells, CD4 and CD8 cells. The CDR3 is 12 amino acids. V was cut by 7 bases and J by 2 bases, with 9 bases left in between. CDR1 and CDR2 from the germline V gene are SQVTM and ANQGSEA. This sequence joins TRBV29-1 and TRBJ1-3, with a possible D match to TRBD1 (6 bases). The TCR sequence derives from a human patient who received a combined kidney and bone marrow transplant. T cells may partly derive from the graft donor. The sample was CD4+ T cells from blood (PBMCs), taken 24 months after the transplant. CDR3: CSAGQTGNTIYF. The covered CDR3 bases are TGCAGCGCCGGACAGACTGGAAACACC. Looking up the rest from reference TRBV29-1 and TRBJ1-3 gives the full variable domain: SAVISQKPSRDICQRGTSLTIQCQVDSQVTMMFWYRQQPGQSLTLIATANQGSEATYESGFVIDKFPISRPNLTFSTLTVSNMSPEDSSIYLCSAGQTGNTIYFGEGSWLTVV.